This T cell receptor (beta chain) emerged from a study of blood T cells in healthy people across ages. Study information: Capture by template switching was about one barcoded beta molecule per two T cells.

Study-wide findings and caveats: Aged donors had fewer naive CD4+ cells and lower diversity than long-lived donors. Because sorting was not performed, PBMCs prevented conclusive naive versus antigen-experienced comparison.

Combining a sample-barcoded 5' primer with a J-beta primer mix, a second PCR ran for roughly 7 to 12 cycles. One entry per CDR3 protein results from TCRdb running MiXCR on the 5' RACE reads. The profile covers 700,000 to 900,000 distinct CDR3 sequences, with under 30% appearing a single time and about 3% taken by the ten largest. The CDR3 has 13 amino acids. CDR1 and CDR2 (germline): SGDLS, YYNGEE. V lost 2 bases, J lost 5 bases, and 10 bases lay in between. A note on this clonotype: As yet, its antigen is unknown.

The sample was also linked to a second study, of T cells of mothers and their children.

The clonotype was recovered from a boy younger than 18 in good health. Sequencing used blood. V is TRBV9 and J is TRBJ2-5, with D perhaps matching TRBD1 (5 bases). The CDR3 is CASSVAGMETQYF. Here the CDR3 DNA reads TGTGCCAGCAGCGTTGCAGGGATGGAGACCCAGTACTTC. Variable domain in full (rest from reference TRBV9 and TRBJ2-5): DSGVTQTPKHLITATGQRVTLRCSPRSGDLSVYWYQQSLDQGLQFLIQYYNGEERAKGNILERFSAQQFPDLHSELNLSSLELGDSALYFCASSVAGMETQYFGPGTRLLVL.